Following are 10 T cell receptor beta chains from one sample sequenced in a study of blood T cell repertoires in COVID-19. The protocol was immunoSEQ multiplex PCR, while the TCRdb copy is restricted to in-frame clones and leaves out a portion. This sample has about 150,000 clones, with over 80% found just once. Specimen: peripheral blood. These receptors all stem from a man aged 70-80 years who had recovered from COVID-19.

The CDR3: CASSPLPLADMYNEQFF. CDR3 coding DNA: TGTGCCAGCAGCCCGCTTCCCCTAGCGGATATGTACAATGAGCAGTTCTTC. The chain uses TRBV3-1 (or the pseudogene TRBV3-2) and TRBJ2-1; 7 bases fit TRBD2. Germline-derived CDR1 and CDR2 are LGHDT and YNNKEL (reference sequence). Germline trimming cut 4 bases from V and 4 bases from J; bases unmatched to any gene: 13. This CDR3 is 17 amino acids long.

V gene TRBV28 combines with J gene TRBJ2-3; D possibly corresponds to TRBD2 (6 bases). Germline values: CDR1 MDHEN, CDR2 SYDVKM. The CDR3 is 15 residues long. With 9 bases removed from V and 2 bases from J, the gap between germline ends came to 18 bases. CDR3 sequence: CASLNRDSNTDTQYF. The CDR3 coding sequence is TGTGCCAGTCTTAACCGGGACTCAAACACAGATACGCAGTATTTT.

This chain joins TRBV10-3 and TRBJ2-2; the match to TRBD1 covers 7 bases. This CDR3 is built from 14 residues. The germline gives CDR1 ENHRY, CDR2 SYGVKD. The trim removed 8 bases at V and 0 bases at J, leaving 3 bases unmatched. The CDR3 nucleotides read TGTGCCATCTCGGGACAGTCGAACACCGGGGAGCTGTTTTTT. This encodes CAISGQSNTGELFF.

The CDR3 sequence: CASRGGEGTEAFF. CDR3 nucleotide sequence: TGTGCCAGCCGCGGAGGGGAGGGGACTGAAGCTTTCTTT. The chain links TRBV6-6 to TRBJ1-1, with D perhaps matching TRBD1 (5 bases). Germline CDR1 MNHNY, CDR2 SVGAGI (reference sequence). The V end was cut by 8 bases, the J end by 5 bases, with 15 bases between. This CDR3 is built from 13 residues.

This chain uses TRBV2 with TRBJ2-3, with 14 bases fitting TRBD2. The CDR3 loop spans 19 amino acids. Germline V gene lookup returns CDR1 SNHLY and CDR2 FYNNEI. J gave up 0 bases and V 6 bases, and 11 bases lay outside the gene matches. CDR3 in DNA: TGTGCCAGCAGGGTCGGACTAGCGGGAGGTACCGCTAGCACAGATACGCAGTATTTT. Translating gives CASRVGLAGGTASTDTQYF.

This chain joins TRBV7-9 and TRBJ2-3, with D possibly being TRBD1 (6 bases). The CDR3 consists of 15 residues. Trimming cost V 5 bases and J 0 bases, with 12 bases left between them. Germline V gives CDR1 SEHNR, CDR2 FQNEAQ (reference sequence). CDR3 sequence (DNA): TGTGCCAGCAGCGTGGGACACCGAAGCACAGATACGCAGTATTTT. Translation gives CASSVGHRSTDTQYF.

This chain joins TRBV3-1 (or the pseudogene TRBV3-2) and TRBJ2-3, with 12 nucleotides matching TRBD2. The CDR3 is 15 residues long. Germline CDR1 reads LGHDT; CDR2 reads YNNKEL (reference sequence). V shed 4 bases, J shed 5 bases, and the junction held 4 bases outside the gene matches. In DNA form, the CDR3 reads TGTGCCAGCAGCCGGCGACTAGCGGGAGTAGATACGCAGTATTTT. Protein product: CASSRRLAGVDTQYF.

The chain has TRBV19 and TRBJ1-5, with D uncertain. Germline loops: CDR1 LNHDA, CDR2 SQIVND (reference sequence). This CDR3 has 13 residues. V dropped 5 bases and J dropped 3 bases, with 8 bases sitting between them. CDR3 amino acids: CASSRTFNQPQHF. CDR3 in DNA: TGTGCCAGTAGTCGCACTTTCAATCAGCCCCAGCATTTT.

The V and J genes are TRBV6-2 or TRBV6-3 and TRBJ1-5; D remains unclear. V was trimmed by 2 bases and J by 5 bases, leaving 10 bases between them. CDR3 length: 14 amino acids. Germline loops: CDR1 MNHEY, CDR2 SVGEGT. CDR3 protein: CASSYISHYQPQHF. DNA for the CDR3: TGTGCCAGCAGTTACATTTCACATTATCAGCCCCAGCATTTT.

This clone appeared once. The genes are TRBV18 and TRBJ2-5; TRBD2 is a possible D gene (6 bases). The CDR3 length is 14 residues. Germline values: CDR1 KGHSH, CDR2 LQKENI. Trimming cost V 6 bases and J 1 base, with 12 bases left between them. CDR3 in amino acids: CASSPEGLQETQYF. The DNA of the CDR3 is TGTGCCAGCTCCCCGGAGGGCCTCCAAGAGACCCAGTACTTC.